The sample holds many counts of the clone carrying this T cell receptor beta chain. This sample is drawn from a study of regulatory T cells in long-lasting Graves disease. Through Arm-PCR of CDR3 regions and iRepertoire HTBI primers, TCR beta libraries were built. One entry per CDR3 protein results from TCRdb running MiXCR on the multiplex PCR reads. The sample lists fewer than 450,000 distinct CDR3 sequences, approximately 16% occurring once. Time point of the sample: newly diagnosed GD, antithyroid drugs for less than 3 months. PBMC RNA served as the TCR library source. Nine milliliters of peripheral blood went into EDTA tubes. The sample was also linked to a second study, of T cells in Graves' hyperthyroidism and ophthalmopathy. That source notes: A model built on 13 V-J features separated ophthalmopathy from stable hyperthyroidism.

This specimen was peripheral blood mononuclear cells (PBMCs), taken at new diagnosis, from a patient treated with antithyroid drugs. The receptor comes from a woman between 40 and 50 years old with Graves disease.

The CDR3 spells CASSQNDRPNQPQHF. The CDR3 bases are TGTGCCAGCAGCCAAAACGACAGACCAAATCAGCCCCAGCATTTT. This chain connects TRBV3-1 to TRBJ1-5, with D maybe TRBD1 (5 bases). Germline V gene lookup returns CDR1 LGHDT and CDR2 YNNKEL (reference sequence). The ends were cut back, 2 bases at V and 4 bases at J, with 12 bases in the middle. The CDR3 is made up of 15 amino acids.